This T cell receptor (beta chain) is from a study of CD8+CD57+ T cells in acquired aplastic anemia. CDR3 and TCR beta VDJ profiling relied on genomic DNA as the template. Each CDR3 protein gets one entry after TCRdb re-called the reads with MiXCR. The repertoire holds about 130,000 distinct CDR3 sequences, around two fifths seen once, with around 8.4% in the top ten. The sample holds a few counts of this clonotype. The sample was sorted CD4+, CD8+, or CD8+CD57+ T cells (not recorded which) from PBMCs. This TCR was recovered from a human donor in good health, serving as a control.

The CDR3 DNA reads as TGTGCCAGCAGCCACGGACTAGCGGCCCGGAGCTCCTACAATGAGCAGTTCTTC. It encodes CASSHGLAARSSYNEQFF. This sequence joins TRBV3-1 and TRBJ2-1, with 10 bases fitting TRBD2. Germline V CDR1 and CDR2: LGHDT, YNNKEL (reference sequence). V lost 3 bases and J lost 0; bases outside the gene matches: 8. The CDR3 spans 18 residues.